These 8 T cell receptor beta chains came from one sample sequenced in a study of tumor and adjacent non-tumor tissue in lung cancer. TCRbeta libraries were built with three rounds of nested PCR, modified from ARM-PCR. MiXCR, run by TCRdb on the multiplex PCR reads, gives a single entry per CDR3 protein. This table has 70,000 to 90,000 distinct CDR3 sequences, more than 80% appearing once. The template was RNA from unsorted bulk tissue. This non-tumor lung sample came from over 3 cm beyond the tumor edge. The source material was distant non-tumor lung tissue. These receptors all stem from a man aged 60 to 75 with non-small cell lung cancer.

This clonotype was picked up one time. This chain joins TRBV11-1 and TRBJ2-7; TRBD2 matches 12 bases. V dropped 9 bases and J dropped 5; count of bases not matched to a gene: 11. This CDR3 region has 15 residues. Germline CDR1 reads SGHAT; CDR2 reads FQDESV (reference sequence). The CDR3 region has the DNA TGTGCCAGTAGCAGGACTAGCGGGATAGCAGACGAGCAGTACTTC. It codes for CASSRTSGIADEQYF.

Concerning this clonotype itself: At one of its ends the junction is not consistent with the germline gene, which may arise from a read error. The chain combines TRBV6-5 with TRBJ2-1, with D perhaps matching TRBD1 (5 bases). The CDR3 loop spans 17 amino acids. Germline V gene data show CDR1 as MNHEY and CDR2 as SVGAGI. The CDR3 here is CVSSYSYRPSSNNEQFF. The CDR3 DNA follows: TGTGTCAGCAGCTACTCGTACAGGCCGAGCTCCAACAATGAGCAGTTCTTC.

With respect to this clonotype: Being one base from a much bigger clone, this may be a read error. This sequence joins TRBV20-1 and TRBJ1-6; unclear D gene. The CDR3 extends over 16 amino acids. Germline V gene data show CDR1 as DFQATT and CDR2 as SNEGSKA (reference sequence). This CDR3 reads CSARNAISSYNSPFHF. The CDR3 DNA is TGCAGTGCTAGAAACGCTATAAGCTCCTATAATTCACCCTTCCACTTT.

This clonotype rates as hyperexpanded (1% or more). Here the CDR3 DNA reads TGTGCCAGCAGCGCAGGCACAGATACGCAGTATTTT. The encoded protein is CASSAGTDTQYF. The chain uses TRBV6-5 and TRBJ2-3; D is undetermined. This CDR3 contains 12 residues. The germline CDR1 and CDR2 sequences are MNHEY and SVGAGI. Trimming removed 6 bases at V and 1 base at J, with 5 bases between.

For this clonotype: This clone may be a read error of a much larger clone one base away. The genes are TRBV5-1 and TRBJ2-3; TRBD2 might be the D (6 bases). Per the germline V gene, CDR1 is SGHRS and CDR2 is YFSETQ. The CDR3 is made up of 15 amino acids. CDR3 sequence: CASCLGRSRTDTQYF. The CDR3 DNA reads TGCGCCAGCTGCTTGGGGAGGAGTCGCACAGATACGCAGTATTTT.

The CDR3 DNA is TGTGCCAGCAGAGCGACCGGGACAGGGTGGACCGGGGAGCTGTTTTTT. It yields the protein CASRATGTGWTGELFF. The gene calls are TRBV28 and TRBJ2-2; 9 bases are shared with TRBD1. With V trimmed by 6 bases and J by 5 bases, 10 bases remained unmatched. Germline CDR1 reads MDHEN; CDR2 reads SYDVKM. This CDR3 has 16 amino acids.

A note on this clonotype: The conserved closing phenylalanine or tryptophan is absent in this CDR3, likely reflecting a read error. The chain uses TRBV20-1 and TRBJ1-3; a weak D match, TRBD1 (6 bases). The CDR3 has 14 residues. The germline gives CDR1 DFQATT, CDR2 SNEGSKA (reference sequence). V was clipped by 3 bases and J by 4 bases, with 13 bases between them. CDR3 protein: CSARMGATGNTIYS. The CDR3 DNA sequence: TGCAGTGCTAGGATGGGGGCTACGGGAAACACCATATATTCT.

The chain uses TRBV11-3 and TRBJ1-6; no definite D call. The CDR3 length is 13 residues. Germline loops: CDR1 SGHNT, CDR2 YENEEA. V dropped 0 bases and J dropped 9 bases, with 6 bases sitting between them. CDR3 in amino acids: CASSLEASSPLHF. The DNA of the CDR3 is TGTGCCAGCAGCTTAGAGGCGAGTTCACCCCTCCACTTT.